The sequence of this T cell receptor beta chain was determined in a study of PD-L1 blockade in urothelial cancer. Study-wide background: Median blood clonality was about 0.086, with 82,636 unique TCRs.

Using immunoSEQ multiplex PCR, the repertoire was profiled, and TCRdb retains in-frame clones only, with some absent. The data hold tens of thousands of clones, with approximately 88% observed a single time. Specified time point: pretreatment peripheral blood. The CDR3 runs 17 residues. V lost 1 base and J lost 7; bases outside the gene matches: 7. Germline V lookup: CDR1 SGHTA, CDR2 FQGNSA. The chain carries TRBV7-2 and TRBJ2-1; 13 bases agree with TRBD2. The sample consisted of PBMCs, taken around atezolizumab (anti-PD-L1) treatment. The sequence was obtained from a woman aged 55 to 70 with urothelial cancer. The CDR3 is CASSLELAGGPNNEQFF. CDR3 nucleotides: TGTGCCAGCAGCTTAGAACTAGCGGGAGGGCCGAATAATGAGCAGTTCTTC.